Presented here are 3 T cell receptor beta chains from one specimen sequenced in a study of CD4 and CD8 cells across lung adenocarcinoma regions. TCRdb re-analysed the PCR reads in MiXCR, keeping a single row per CDR3 protein. The sample includes several thousand distinct CDR3 sequences, approximately 53% of them seen just once. Material for sequencing was CD8+ T cells from the center of a lung tumor. The receptor set was obtained from a male donor with lung adenocarcinoma. The CD4 and CD8 labels of this study may be unreliable.

V and J are TRBV12-3 or TRBV12-4 and TRBJ2-5; 13 positions agree with TRBD2. The assigned J gene may be wrong: the sequence end matches TRBJ2-1 better. The CDR3 covers 16 residues. CDR3 sequence reads: CASSLPRLAGGGIQFF. As DNA, the CDR3 is TGTGCCAGCAGTCTACCTCGACTAGCGGGAGGAGGGATTCAGTTCTTC.

This clonotype was detected many times. The V call is TRBV10-3, the J call TRBJ2-3, with 9 bases identical to TRBD2. The junction had 14 bases not matched to a gene; V was cut back by 0 bases and J by 1 base. Per the germline V gene, CDR1 is ENHRY and CDR2 is SYGVKD. The CDR3 has 20 residues. CDR3 region: CAISESPGGGGRAGTDTQYF. The CDR3, as DNA: TGTGCCATCAGTGAGTCGCCGGGTGGTGGCGGGAGGGCCGGCACAGATACGCAGTATTTT.

This clonotype was detected ten times or more. The V gene is TRBV6-1, the J gene TRBJ2-2, with TRBD2 matching 9 bases. Per the germline V gene, CDR1 is MNHNS and CDR2 is SASEGT. V shed 6 bases and J 6 bases; nucleotides not matched to a gene: 14. The CDR3 is 17 amino acids. CDR3 protein: CASSQSGGGAVAGELFF. CDR3 in DNA: TGTGCCAGCAGCCAATCGGGCGGGGGGGCAGTTGCCGGGGAGCTGTTTTTT.